The clone carrying this T cell receptor (beta chain) was observed many times. The antigen is undetermined. Using its own MiXCR run on the PCR reads, TCRdb lists one record per CDR3 protein. Of roughly 93,000 distinct CDR3 sequences listed, roughly 20% are singletons. Per the germline V gene, CDR1 is SGHAT and CDR2 is FQDESV (reference sequence). CDR3 size: 17 residues. V lost 5 bases and J lost 0, with 16 bases in between. The data are from a study of molecular identifiers for immune sequencing clone quantification. The study, taken as a whole, reports: Clones that exceeded 20 RNA copies held over 99% of effector molecules, yet under 1% in naive cells.

Naive CD8 library inputs spanned about 19,000 to 1,000,000 sorted cells and 10%, 30% or 50% RNA. The J gene is TRBJ2-2, the V gene TRBV11-1; the D call may be TRBD1 or TRBD2 (5 bases each). This receptor was obtained from a human donor in good health. Some libraries in this study had Jurkat cell RNA spiked in. The source material was naive CD8+ T cells from blood, with Jurkat cell RNA spiked in. Specified subset: FACS-sorted CD8+CD4-CCR7+CD45RA+ naive T cells. CDR3 amino acids: CASSTRFQGANTGELFF. In DNA form, the CDR3 reads TGTGCCAGCAGCACTAGATTTCAGGGCGCGAACACCGGGGAGCTGTTTTTT.